The 2 T cell receptor beta chains below were found in one sample sequenced in a study of blood T cells in healthy people across ages. Sample-barcoded 5' priming and a J-beta primer mix drove a second PCR of 7 to 11 cycles. One entry per CDR3 protein results from TCRdb running MiXCR on the 5' RACE reads. The sample consists of approximately 800,000 distinct CDR3 sequences, less than 60% of them appearing once. The sequenced material came from blood. The receptors come from a man older than 75 in good health.

This clonotype showed up just a few times. The chain recombines TRBV12-3 or TRBV12-4 with TRBJ2-1; TRBD2 matches 11 bases. J lost 9 bases, V lost 6 bases, and 4 bases had no gene match. The length of the CDR3 is 13 residues. DNA of the CDR3: TGTGCCAGCAGCTCCACTAGCGGGGGTGAGCAGTTCTTC. Translating it yields CASSSTSGGEQFF.

In nucleotides, the CDR3 is TGCAGCGTTGGGAGCGTGGGGATCCATGGCTACACCTTC. Translated, it gives CSVGSVGIHGYTF. This chain connects TRBV29-1 to TRBJ1-2; D gene unclear. Deletions cut 4 bases from V and 6 bases from J, with 15 bases between. Germline V gene sequence: CDR1 SQVTM, CDR2 ANQGSEA. The CDR3 has 13 amino acids.